Each of the 7 T cell receptor beta chains below was sequenced from the same sample in a study of shared clonotypes between healthy human individuals. The table came from immunoSEQ multiplex PCR; TCRdb's copy has only in-frame clones and leaves some out. Of 150,000 to 200,000 clones in the sample, just under 95% were seen once. The sequencing sample was made of naive CD4+ T cells sorted from blood. Subset indicated: CD45RA+ positively selected. Every receptor here comes from a woman in her twenties or thirties in good health.

CDR3 nucleotide sequence: TGTGCCATCAGGTTCCCCGCGAACACTGAAGCTTTCTTT. It yields the protein CAIRFPANTEAFF. The genes are TRBV10-3 and TRBJ1-1; D is ambiguous. The germline V gene has CDR1 ENHRY and CDR2 SYGVKD. V lost 6 bases and J lost 1, with 9 bases in between. This CDR3 region has 13 residues.

V gene TRBV19 combines with J gene TRBJ2-2; D is ambiguous. There are 14 residues in the CDR3. Trimming removed 11 bases at V and 4 bases at J, with 17 bases between. The germline V gene encodes CDR1 LNHDA and CDR2 SQIVND (reference sequence). CDR3 in DNA: TGTGCCTGCTCGGAGATACCGAGCACCGGGGAGCTGTTTTTT. It codes for CACSEIPSTGELFF.

This chain joins TRBV4-1 and TRBJ2-7; 10 bases fit TRBD1. Germline V CDR1 and CDR2: MGHRA, YSYEKL. This CDR3 spans 17 amino acids. With 2 bases clipped from V and 0 bases from J, the junction kept 7 bases outside the gene matches. The CDR3 is CASSQSAGTGDSYEQYF. The CDR3 DNA reads TGCGCCAGCAGCCAATCAGCCGGGACAGGGGACTCCTACGAGCAGTACTTC.

This clone occurred once. V and J are TRBV28 and TRBJ1-2, with TRBD1 as a possible D gene (5 bases). Trimming left V 10 bases short and J 3 bases short, with 9 bases between. The V gene's germline CDR1 is MDHEN and CDR2 SYDVKM. The CDR3 covers 11 residues. This CDR3 is CAIDSDYGYTF. Written as DNA, the CDR3 is TGTGCCATCGACAGCGACTATGGCTACACCTTC.

The table lists this clone with a few counts. The chain couples TRBV6-1 to TRBJ2-7; no definite D call. The CDR3 length is 12 residues. Trimming shortened V by 6 bases and J by 2 bases, and 8 bases separated the two germline ends. CDR1 is MNHNS, CDR2 SASEGT, per germline. CDR3 amino acids: CASSEQPYEQYF. In nucleotides, the CDR3 is TGTGCCAGCAGCGAACAACCCTACGAGCAGTACTTC.

The CDR3 DNA is TGCAGCGCCCGGGGTGGAGGGGAGACCCAGTACTTC. It encodes CSARGGGETQYF. This rearrangement joins TRBV29-1 to TRBJ2-5; maybe TRBD2 (6 bases). The germline CDR1 and CDR2 sequences are SQVTM and ANQGSEA. V was trimmed by 7 bases and J by 5 bases, leaving 14 bases between them. CDR3 length equals 12 residues.

This clone turned up a few times. The chain links TRBV10-3 to TRBJ1-5; no firm D call. The germline CDR1 and CDR2 sequences are ENHRY and SYGVKD. The CDR3 extends over 12 amino acids. The V and J ends lost 2 bases and 4 bases respectively, with 3 bases between them. As DNA, the CDR3 is TGTGCCATCAGTGAGCGGAATCAGCCCCAGCATTTT. It specifies CAISERNQPQHF.